The text below deals with one T cell receptor (beta chain). This receptor's antigen is unknown. Base qualities are not recorded, but no much larger clone differs from it by a single base. This sample stems from a study of identical twins (dated by TCRdb to the mid-2010s). Regarding the study in general: The study deep-sequenced TCR alpha and beta repertoires from monozygotic twins, unrelated adults of various ages and cord blood to test whether fetal clonotypes persist. To rule out contamination, replicate twin experiments were performed at different times with different library preparation protocols.

All donors were healthy Caucasians. The twin cohort comprised three pairs of female monozygotic twins, all aged roughly 18 to 30 years. CD4+ and CD8+ T cell populations were isolated with positive isolation kits from Invitrogen. Library generation was performed with 5' RACE. Sequencing relied on an Illumina HiSeq 2000. Template switching added a universal primer binding site, and the final cDNA carried a unique molecular identifier that allowed TCR cDNA molecules to be counted accurately. First-strand cDNA for TCR alpha and beta chains was synthesized from specific primers in the conserved constant-segment region. To control for contamination, each cDNA library was double barcoded with a SMART-Mk sample barcode plus Illumina barcodes. TruSeq adapter sequences and Illumina sample barcodes were added in two successive PCR steps. The TCR alpha and beta cDNA libraries were sequenced on the Illumina HiSeq platform using custom primers. As for how the authors treated the data: MiGEC processed the raw reads to extract unique molecular identifiers, while MiXCR was used to determine the CDR3 positions. For each individual, recombination models were inferred using an EM algorithm with the repgenHMM and IGoR tools. Shared clonotype analysis was performed with the tcR package in R, normalizing sharing by the product of cloneset sizes. To study raw recombination without the effects of thymic and clonal selection, out-of-frame nonproductive sequences were analyzed. TCRdb's own reprocessing of the public reads used fastp at Q25 and MiXCR and kept productive beta chains. Every CDR3 protein is listed once, alongside the most common genes and DNA of its rows. These V and J calls derive from TCRdb rather than the authors' analysis. The sample table contains around 530,000 distinct CDR3 sequences; only one count was recorded for 13% to 15% of them. Roughly 0.44% of the sample goes to the ten largest clones.

Results and caveats for the whole study, not just this receptor: Because the same donors could not be followed over many years, the conclusions relied on cross-sectional statistical analysis. Excess twin sharing in beta out-of-frame sequences was weaker because fewer shared sequences lowered the signal-to-noise ratio. Zero-insertion analyses could be partly confounded by invariant T cells such as MAIT and iNKT, although diverse VJ usage argued against such confounding for most clonotypes. In monozygotic twins, out-of-frame TCR alpha sharing was systematically underestimated by recombination models, although the models agreed with sharing between unrelated individuals. Out-of-frame TCR alpha sequences shared between twins showed an excess of low generation-probability sequences compared with coincidental sharing between unrelated individuals. Abundant cord blood beta clonotypes carried fewer insertions; young adult naive repertoires showed a weaker similar trend, while memory repertoires showed none.

The V and J ends are trimmed by 6 bases and 9 bases, leaving 13 bases between them. From the cysteine up to the phenylalanine, the CDR3 has a length of 11 residues. Of the read, only the CDR3 DNA is kept; its 33 bases are in frame from base 1. The germline V gene (reference sequence) supplies CDR1 DFQATT and CDR2 SNEGSKA. In addition, the sample was reused for a study of yellow fever vaccine responses in identical twins. The second investigation adds: The authors reported that the T cell response to vaccination in identical twins appeared partly convergent and partly personalized. Focusing on identical twins, the study followed the T cell clones that responded to the vaccine, and did so with precision.

Sequenced sample: CD4+ T cells sorted from blood. The sequence derives from a woman in her late teens or twenties in good health. The chain uses TRBV20-1 and TRBJ2-3; the D gene could be either TRBD1 or TRBD2, each agreeing at 5 bases. The nucleotide sequence is given as TGCAGTGCCAGATCCAGGGACACGCAGTATTTT. The resulting protein is CSARSRDTQYF.